The 31 T cell receptor beta chains given below trace back to one sample, sequenced in a study of control samples from healthy donors and cancer patients (dated by TCRdb to about 2020). Receptor libraries were prepared by the immunoSEQ multiplex PCR assay. Sourced from immuneACCESS, this table was stored by TCRdb with only in-frame sequences that have V and J called. A share of the clones is absent; for the studies checked, an unresolved V gene accounts for under half, and the remainder has no known explanation. The sample profile shows about 100,000 clones; more than 85% of them were found once. In total, the top ten clones hold under 10% of the sample. Material for sequencing was blood. These receptors all come from a man younger than 40 in good health.

The chain joins TRBV7-9 to TRBJ1-1; unclear D gene. V was pared by 0 bases and J by 1 base, with 9 bases between. Germline values: CDR1 SEHNR, CDR2 FQNEAQ (reference sequence). The CDR3 has 15 amino acids. The CDR3, as DNA: TGTGCCAGCAGCTTAGCTGGACTTACGAACACTGAAGCTTTCTTT. Its translation: CASSLAGLTNTEAFF.

Of note for this clone: The junction departs from germline at one end; a sequencing error may be responsible. The chain joins TRBV27 to TRBJ1-2, with D tentatively TRBD1 (6 bases). Germline values: CDR1 MNHEY, CDR2 SMNVEV (reference sequence). This CDR3 contains 13 residues. The CDR3 DNA follows: TGTGCCAGCAGTTTATCGAGCGGACAGCAAGTCAGCTTC. Its protein is CASSLSSGQQVSF.

This chain connects TRBV28 to TRBJ1-2, with 9 positions matching TRBD1. Germline CDR1 and CDR2: MDHEN and SYDVKM. Germline trimming cut 6 bases from V and 5 bases from J; bases unmatched to any gene: 4. The CDR3 totals 13 residues. CDR3 DNA sequence: TGTGCCAGCAGAACAGGGGGCGGTTATGGCTACACCTTC. Translating it yields CASRTGGGYGYTF.

CDR3 nucleotide sequence: TGTGCCAGCGCCCCCGGCCTCGGGCAGGGGAGTGTTGGCTATGGCTACACCTTC. Amino acid sequence: CASAPGLGQGSVGYGYTF. The rearrangement joins TRBV19 to TRBJ1-2; maybe TRBD1 (6 bases). The germline CDR1 and CDR2 sequences are LNHDA and SQIVND (reference sequence). The CDR3 has 18 residues. V was trimmed by 9 bases and J by 4 bases, leaving 30 bases between them.

The J gene is TRBJ2-2, the V gene TRBV6-2 or TRBV6-3; D gene unclear. The CDR3 sequence is 11 residues long. V was clipped by 6 bases and J by 4 bases, with 3 bases between them. Germline lookup yields CDR1 MNHEY and CDR2 SVGEGT. Here the CDR3 DNA reads TGTGCCAGCAGCCCCACCGGGGAGCTGTTTTTT. The encoded protein is CASSPTGELFF.

The chain recombines TRBV28 with TRBJ1-5; TRBD1 is a possible D gene (5 bases). The CDR3 consists of 15 residues. The V gene lost 2 bases and the J gene lost 7 bases, with 15 bases spanning the gap. CDR1 and CDR2 (germline): MDHEN, SYDVKM. Here the CDR3 DNA reads TGTGCCAGCAGTTTACGGTGGGGGGGTGTGCAGCCCCAGCATTTT. Translating it yields CASSLRWGGVQPQHF.

Worth noting for this clone: Other DNA sequences in the sample encode the same CDR3. For the CDR3, the DNA is TGTGCCAGCAGCTTGCAGGGCAATCAGCCCCAGCATTTT. Translation: CASSLQGNQPQHF. The genes are TRBV7-2 and TRBJ1-5, with D unclear. This CDR3 spans 13 amino acids. Trimming removed 3 bases at V and 2 bases at J, with 5 bases between. Germline CDR1 and CDR2: SGHTA and FQGNSA.

The chain is built from TRBV9 and TRBJ2-1, with TRBD1 identical over 7 bases. Germline V gives CDR1 SGDLS, CDR2 YYNGEE. Trimming took 5 bases from V and 5 from J; bases not matched to a gene: 16. The CDR3 loop spans 17 amino acids. The DNA of the CDR3 is TGTGCCAGCAGACTTATTAACAGGGGTTTCATAGACAATGAGCAGTTCTTC. It specifies CASRLINRGFIDNEQFF.

The chain couples TRBV11-3 to TRBJ2-2; D may be TRBD1 or TRBD2 (5 bases each). CDR1 is SGHNT and CDR2 is YENEEA in the germline V gene. The ends were cut back, 5 bases at V and 5 bases at J, with 15 bases in the middle. The length of the CDR3 is 15 residues. The CDR3 DNA reads TGTGCCAGCAGCCCGGGACGCCTGGGGACCGGGGAGCTGTTTTTT. Its translation: CASSPGRLGTGELFF.

The rearrangement joins TRBV3-1 (or the pseudogene TRBV3-2) to TRBJ2-1; 9 positions match TRBD2. The ends lost 0 bases at V and 6 bases at J; junction bases unmatched: 15. The length of the CDR3 is 19 residues. Germline CDR1 and CDR2: LGHDT and YNNKEL (reference sequence). CDR3 loop: CASSQDGESGTSSPNEQFF. Here the CDR3 DNA reads TGTGCCAGCAGCCAAGACGGAGAGTCCGGGACTAGCAGCCCCAATGAGCAGTTCTTC.

This clone occurred a few times. The identical CDR3 is also encoded by other nucleotide sequences in the sample. The chain joins TRBV6-4 to TRBJ2-3; TRBD2 aligns across 10 bases. CDR1 is MRHNA, CDR2 SNTAGT, per germline. V gave up 2 bases and J gave up 6 bases; unmatched junction bases: 2. The CDR3 is made up of 14 amino acids. The CDR3 is CASSDSGGADTQYF. CDR3 DNA: TGTGCCAGCAGTGACAGCGGGGGGGCCGATACGCAGTATTTT.

J is TRBJ1-1 and V is TRBV3-1 (or the pseudogene TRBV3-2); D remains unclear. The length of the CDR3 is 13 residues. Trimming pared 4 bases from V and 1 base from J, leaving 7 bases between. Germline CDR1 and CDR2: LGHDT and YNNKEL (reference sequence). CDR3 nucleotides: TGTGCCAGCAGCCGGTCGGAGAACACTGAAGCTTTCTTT. Residues: CASSRSENTEAFF.

The rearrangement uses TRBV7-2 and TRBJ2-4, with 7 bases identical to TRBD1. CDR3 length equals 19 residues. Germline CDR1 and CDR2: SGHTA and FQGNSA. Trimming took 5 bases from V and 0 from J; bases not matched to a gene: 16. In DNA form, the CDR3 reads TGTGCCAGCAGCCCCCAGCCCACAGGGGAACGAGTAGCCAAAAACATTCAGTACTTC. It codes for CASSPQPTGERVAKNIQYF.

This chain connects TRBV15 to TRBJ1-4; 7 bases are shared with TRBD1. The V gene end was trimmed by 6 bases and the J gene end by 8 bases; junction bases not matched to a gene: 6. The CDR3 is 13 amino acids. CDR1 LNHNV and CDR2 YYDKDF come from the germline V gene (reference sequence). CDR3 sequence (DNA): TGTGCCACCAGGGACAGGTTCCAAGAAAAACTGTTTTTT. Its translation is CATRDRFQEKLFF.

The V and J genes are TRBV6-4 and TRBJ2-3, with D perhaps matching TRBD2 (6 bases). V lost 3 bases, J lost 5 bases, and 15 bases lay in between. This CDR3 has 15 residues. Germline V gene sequence: CDR1 MRHNA, CDR2 SNTAGT. The DNA of the CDR3 is TGTGCCAGCAGTGAACTGCCGTCGCGGGGAGATACGCAGTATTTT. Residues: CASSELPSRGDTQYF.

This clone was seen a single time. V is TRBV28 and J is TRBJ1-3; 7 bases line up with TRBD1. CDR3 length: 14 amino acids. J lost 4 bases, V lost 3 bases, and 3 bases had no gene match. Germline V gene lookup returns CDR1 MDHEN and CDR2 SYDVKM. CDR3 DNA: TGTGCCAGCAGTTTGACAGGGAGAGGAAACACCATATATTTT. Protein product: CASSLTGRGNTIYF.

V is TRBV7-3 and J is TRBJ1-1; 7 bases map to TRBD1. The germline V gene encodes CDR1 SGHTA and CDR2 FQGTGA. V was pared by 5 bases and J by 1 base, with 7 bases of the junction left unmatched. This CDR3 is built from 15 residues. The DNA for the CDR3 is TGTGCCAGCAGCCCATCGGGACAGAAGAACACTGAAGCTTTCTTT. It encodes CASSPSGQKNTEAFF.

The sample holds one count of this clone. The rearrangement joins TRBV19 to TRBJ1-1; tentatively, D is TRBD1 (5 bases). The V gene lost 7 bases and the J gene lost 5 bases, with 20 bases spanning the gap. Germline V gene lookup returns CDR1 LNHDA and CDR2 SQIVND (reference sequence). This CDR3 contains 15 residues. The CDR3 here is CASTSRDAMGTEAFF. In DNA form, the CDR3 reads TGTGCCAGTACTTCCCGGGACGCCATGGGGACTGAAGCTTTCTTT.

The V call is TRBV9, the J call TRBJ1-2; 10 positions agree with TRBD1. Germline V CDR1 and CDR2: SGDLS, YYNGEE. The CDR3 covers 15 residues. V was clipped by 4 bases and J by 7 bases; unmatched bases: 10. The CDR3 DNA follows: TGTGCCAGCAGCCCGCGACAGGGGGCGCGGGGTGGCTACACCTTC. Amino acid sequence: CASSPRQGARGGYTF.

This chain joins TRBV2 and TRBJ2-7; 14 nucleotides agree with TRBD2. Trimming took 5 bases from V and 4 from J; bases not matched to a gene: 13. Germline CDR1 and CDR2: SNHLY and FYNNEI. This CDR3 contains 18 residues. Here the CDR3 reads CASSTKLGLAGGHYEQYF. Written as DNA, the CDR3 is TGTGCCAGCAGTACAAAACTAGGACTAGCGGGAGGACATTACGAGCAGTACTTC.

This chain links TRBV2 with TRBJ1-3, with D maybe TRBD1 (5 bases). V gave up 1 base and J gave up 7 bases, with 14 bases separating them. This CDR3 contains 15 residues. The germline CDR1 and CDR2 sequences are SNHLY and FYNNEI. The CDR3 region is CASSEVRAGRNTIYF. The CDR3, as DNA: TGTGCCAGCAGTGAAGTGCGGGCAGGGCGTAACACCATATATTTT.

The CDR3 region is CASSLAGRRDNEQFF. CDR3 coding DNA: TGTGCCAGCAGCTTAGCGGGCCGGAGAGACAATGAGCAGTTCTTC. The rearrangement uses TRBV7-2 and TRBJ2-1, with D hard to call. In germline, CDR1 is SGHTA, CDR2 FQGNSA. This CDR3 spans 15 amino acids. Trimming took 0 bases from V and 5 from J, leaving 11 bases between them.

The chain uses TRBV6-1 and TRBJ2-4; the D is unclear. V was shortened by 1 base and J by 0 bases, with 19 bases between the two germline ends. The CDR3 extends over 19 amino acids. Per germline, CDR1 MNHNS and CDR2 SASEGT. CDR3 DNA sequence: TGTGCCAGCAGTGAAGACCCCACACGAAGAGTACTAGCCAAAAACATTCAGTACTTC. It encodes CASSEDPTRRVLAKNIQYF.

Only one count was recorded for this clone. This chain joins TRBV7-9 and TRBJ2-1; 10 bases map to TRBD2. J lost 8 bases, V lost 5 bases, and 9 bases had no gene match. The germline CDR1 and CDR2 sequences are SEHNR and FQNEAQ (reference sequence). CDR3 length: 15 residues. The CDR3 region has the DNA TGTGCCAGCAGCCTTAGGGCTAGCGGGAGACATGAGCAGTTCTTC. It is translated as CASSLRASGRHEQFF.

This chain connects TRBV28 to TRBJ2-1, with D possibly TRBD2 on 5 matching bases. The CDR3 extends over 15 amino acids. The germline CDR1 and CDR2 sequences are MDHEN and SYDVKM. Trimming cost V 5 bases and J 3 bases, with 14 bases left between them. The CDR3 DNA sequence: TGTGCCAGCAGTCCTGGACTTAACCTCTACAATGAGCAGTTCTTC. Translation: CASSPGLNLYNEQFF.

The gene calls are TRBV11-2 and TRBJ2-1; D not resolved. The V end lost 3 bases, the J end lost 10 bases, and 7 bases lay between the germline ends. This CDR3 has 11 residues. Looked up from germline, CDR1 is SGHAT and CDR2 is FQNNGV. The CDR3 region is CASSLASEQFF. Here the CDR3 DNA reads TGTGCCAGCAGCTTGGCCAGCGAGCAGTTCTTC.

The CDR3 loop reads CASSLAQGVAYEQYF. The CDR3 nucleotides read TGTGCCAGCAGCTTGGCCCAGGGGGTTGCCTACGAGCAGTACTTC. V usage is TRBV5-6 and J usage is TRBJ2-7; 7 positions match TRBD1. The CDR3 extends over 15 amino acids. Per germline, CDR1 SGHDT and CDR2 YYEEEE. V lost 0 bases, J lost 2 bases, and 5 bases stayed unmatched. The whole variable domain, filled in from reference TRBV5-6 and TRBJ2-7, reads DAGVTQSPTHLIKTRGQQVTLRCSPKSGHDTVSWYQQALGQGPQFIFQYYEEEERQRGNFPDRFSGHQFPNYSSELNVNALLLGDSALYLCASSLAQGVAYEQYFGPGTRLTVT.

This clone appeared a single time. The chain carries TRBV5-4 and TRBJ2-7, with D hard to call. CDR3 length: 11 residues. From germline, CDR1 is SGHNT and CDR2 YYREEE (reference sequence). Trimming took 6 bases from V and 7 from J, leaving 11 bases between them. The CDR3 spells CASISPWEQYV. CDR3 sequence (DNA): TGTGCCAGCATTTCTCCCTGGGAGCAGTACGTC.

DNA of the CDR3: TGTGCCACGGCTTCGGCGACGGGGGGGTACCAAGAGACCCAGTACTTC. Its translation: CATASATGGYQETQYF. V usage is TRBV24-1 and J usage is TRBJ2-5; TRBD2 agrees at 8 bases. V lost 10 bases and J lost 0; bases outside the gene matches: 12. The germline V gene has CDR1 KGHDR and CDR2 SFDVKD. The CDR3 is made up of 16 amino acids.

This clone appeared a few times. The chain employs TRBV3-1 (or the pseudogene TRBV3-2) and TRBJ2-7; D is ambiguous. V was pared by 0 bases and J by 0 bases, with 6 bases between. The CDR3 has 14 residues. Germline CDR1 reads LGHDT; CDR2 reads YNNKEL (reference sequence). The CDR3 nucleotides are TGTGCCAGCAGCCAAGACGCGTACTCCTACGAGCAGTACTTC. The encoded protein is CASSQDAYSYEQYF.

The rearrangement links TRBV25-1 to TRBJ1-1; 8 positions agree with TRBD1. Per germline, CDR1 MGHDK and CDR2 SYGVNS. J was trimmed by 10 bases and V by 8 bases; bases with no gene match: 12. The CDR3 totals 13 residues. The CDR3 here is CASGIRQQGGAFF. For the CDR3, the DNA is TGTGCCAGCGGGATCAGACAACAGGGGGGAGCTTTCTTT.